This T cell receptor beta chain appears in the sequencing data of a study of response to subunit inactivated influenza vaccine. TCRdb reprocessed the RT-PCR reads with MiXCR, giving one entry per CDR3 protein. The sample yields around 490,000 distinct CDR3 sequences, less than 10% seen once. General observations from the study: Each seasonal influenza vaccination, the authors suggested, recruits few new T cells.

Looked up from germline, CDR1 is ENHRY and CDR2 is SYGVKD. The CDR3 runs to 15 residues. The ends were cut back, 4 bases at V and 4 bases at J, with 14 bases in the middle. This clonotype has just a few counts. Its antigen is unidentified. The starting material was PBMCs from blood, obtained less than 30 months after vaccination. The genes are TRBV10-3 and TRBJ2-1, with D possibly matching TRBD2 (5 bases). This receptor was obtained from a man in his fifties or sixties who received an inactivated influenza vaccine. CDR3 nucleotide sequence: TGTGCCATCAGTGTAACTAGTGCTACTTACAATGAGCAGTTCTTC. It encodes CAISVTSATYNEQFF.